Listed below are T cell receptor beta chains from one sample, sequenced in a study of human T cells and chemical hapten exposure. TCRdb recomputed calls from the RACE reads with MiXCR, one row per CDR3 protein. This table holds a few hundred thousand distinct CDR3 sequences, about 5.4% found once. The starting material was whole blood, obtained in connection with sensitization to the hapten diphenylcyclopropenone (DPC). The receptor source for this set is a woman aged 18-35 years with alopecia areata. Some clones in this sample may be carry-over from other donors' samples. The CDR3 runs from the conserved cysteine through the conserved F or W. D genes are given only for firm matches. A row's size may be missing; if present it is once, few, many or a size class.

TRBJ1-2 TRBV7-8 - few CASSLVGVTGGYTF TGTGCCAGCAGCTTAGTGGGGGTCACGGGAGGCTACACCTTC
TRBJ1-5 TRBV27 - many CASKPTGNQPQHF TGTGCCAGCAAACCGACAGGCAATCAGCCCCAGCATTTT
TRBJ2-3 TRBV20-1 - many CSANPRDAQYF TGCAGTGCTAACCCCAGGGACGCGCAGTATTTT
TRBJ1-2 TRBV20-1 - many CSARDAGTGYTF TGCAGTGCTAGAGATGCGGGAACTGGCTACACCTTC
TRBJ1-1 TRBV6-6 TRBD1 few CASSYPRDRSIMNTEAFF TGTGCCAGCAGTTACCCCAGGGACAGGAGTATAATGAACACTGAAGCTTTCTTT
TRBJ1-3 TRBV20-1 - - CSARDPSSRTGNTIYF TGCAGTGCTAGAGATCCCTCCTCCAGAACAGGAAACACCATATATTTT
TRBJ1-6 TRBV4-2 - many CASSQNRVPSYNSPLHF TGTGCCAGCAGCCAAAACAGGGTACCCTCCTATAATTCACCCCTCCACTTT
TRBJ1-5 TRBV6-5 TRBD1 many CASSFRQGRQPQHF TGTGCCAGCAGTTTCCGACAGGGGAGACAGCCCCAGCATTTT
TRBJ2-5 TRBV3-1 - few CASSQDLLASEVEETQYF TGTGCCAGCAGCCAAGATCTCCTAGCCTCGGAGGTAGAAGAGACCCAGTACTTC
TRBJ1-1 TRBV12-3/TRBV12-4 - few CASSLNAGPTEAFF TGTGCCAGCAGTTTGAACGCCGGGCCCACTGAAGCTTTCTTT
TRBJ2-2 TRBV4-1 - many CASSQLVRGELFF TGCGCCAGCAGCCAACTCGTACGTGGGGAGCTGTTTTTT
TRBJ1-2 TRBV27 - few CASSPYAVDYGYTF TGTGCCAGCAGTCCTTACGCGGTCGACTATGGCTACACCTTC
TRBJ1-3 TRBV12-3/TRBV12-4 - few CASSLAGGNTIYF TGTGCCAGCAGTTTAGCCGGTGGAAACACCATATATTTT
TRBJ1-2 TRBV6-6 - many CASNQPDWDYGYTF TGTGCCAGCAATCAACCAGATTGGGACTATGGCTACACCTTC
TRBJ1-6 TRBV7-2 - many CASTYGRTNSPLHF TGTGCCAGCACCTACGGACGGACTAATTCACCCCTCCACTTT
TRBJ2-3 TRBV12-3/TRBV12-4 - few CASSLAGGRVTDTQYF TGTGCCAGCAGTTTAGCGGGGGGCAGGGTCACAGATACGCAGTATTTT
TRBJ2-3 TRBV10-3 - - CAISNVTDTQYF TGTGCCATCAGTAACGTCACAGATACGCAGTATTTT
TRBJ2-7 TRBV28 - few CASSPVVGSSYEQYF TGTGCCAGCAGTCCGGTCGTGGGCAGCTCCTACGAGCAGTACTTC
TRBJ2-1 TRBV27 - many CASSSYDEQFF TGTGCCAGCAGTTCTTATGATGAGCAGTTCTTC
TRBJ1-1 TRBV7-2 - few CASSLSRIMNTEAFF TGTGCCAGCAGCTTATCAAGGATTATGAACACTGAAGCTTTCTTT
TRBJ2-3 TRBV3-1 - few CASSQEPSSDTQYF TGTGCCAGCAGCCAAGAGCCCTCTTCAGATACGCAGTATTTT
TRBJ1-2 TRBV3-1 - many CASSEEPYGYTF TGTGCCAGCAGCGAGGAGCCGTATGGCTACACCTTC
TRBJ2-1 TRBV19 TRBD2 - CASSPPTSGGSYNEQFF TGTGCCAGTAGTCCCCCGACTAGCGGGGGTTCCTACAATGAGCAGTTCTTC
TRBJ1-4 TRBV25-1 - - CASSEMREGREKLFF TGTGCCAGCAGTGAAATGAGAGAAGGGCGTGAAAAACTGTTTTTT
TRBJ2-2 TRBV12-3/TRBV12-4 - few CASSYQTNTGELFF TGTGCCAGCAGTTACCAGACGAACACCGGGGAGCTGTTTTTT
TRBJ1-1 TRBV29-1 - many CSVDRTGNTEAFF TGCAGCGTTGATAGGACGGGGAACACTGAAGCTTTCTTT
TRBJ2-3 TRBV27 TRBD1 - CASRTGSDTQYF TGTGCCAGCAGGACAGGGTCAGATACGCAGTATTTT
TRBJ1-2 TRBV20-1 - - CSARKGQTNYGYTF TGCAGTGCTAGAAAGGGTCAGACTAACTATGGCTACACCTTC
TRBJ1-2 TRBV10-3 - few CAISDPNRDDYGYTF TGTGCCATCAGCGACCCGAACAGGGACGACTATGGCTACACCTTC
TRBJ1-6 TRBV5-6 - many CASSRNYSPLHF TGTGCCAGCAGCCGGAACTATTCACCCCTCCACTTT
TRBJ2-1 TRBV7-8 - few CASRPMWGPYNEQFF TGTGCCAGCAGACCGATGTGGGGGCCCTACAATGAGCAGTTCTTC
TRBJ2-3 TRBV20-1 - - CSVRDPSGLKTDTQYF TGCAGTGTTAGAGATCCCTCGGGACTTAAGACAGATACGCAGTATTTT
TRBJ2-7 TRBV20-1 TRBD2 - CSATHTSGGFSEQYF TGCAGTGCTACCCACACTAGCGGGGGTTTTAGCGAGCAGTACTTC
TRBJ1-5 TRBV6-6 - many CASSMDGGANQPQHF TGTGCCAGCAGTATGGACGGAGGCGCTAATCAGCCCCAGCATTTT
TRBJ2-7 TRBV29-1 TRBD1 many CSVGHRDRFYEQYF TGCAGCGTTGGCCACCGGGACAGGTTCTACGAGCAGTACTTC
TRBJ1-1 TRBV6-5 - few CASSYDRLTNTEAFF TGTGCCAGCAGTTACGACAGACTAACGAACACTGAAGCTTTCTTT
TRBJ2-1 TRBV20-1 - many CSATAGTSFPNEQFF TGCAGTGCCACCGCCGGGACCAGTTTCCCCAATGAGCAGTTCTTC
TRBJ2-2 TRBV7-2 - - CASSIDRYTGELFF TGTGCCAGCAGCATAGACAGATACACCGGGGAGCTGTTTTTT
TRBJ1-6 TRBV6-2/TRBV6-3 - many CASKNDANSPLHF TGTGCCAGCAAGAACGACGCTAATTCACCCCTCCACTTT
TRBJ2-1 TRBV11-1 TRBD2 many CASSPSGGGQWEQFF TGTGCCAGCAGCCCCAGCGGGGGGGGACAATGGGAGCAGTTCTTC
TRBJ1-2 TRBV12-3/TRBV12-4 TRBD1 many CASSPDRATGYTF TGTGCCAGCAGTCCGGACAGGGCTACAGGCTACACCTTC
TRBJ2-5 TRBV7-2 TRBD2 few CASSLHLLAGQETQYF TGTGCCAGCAGCTTACATCTCCTAGCGGGTCAAGAGACCCAGTACTTC
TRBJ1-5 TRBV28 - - CASSLKGGGGNQPQHF TGTGCCAGCAGTTTAAAAGGAGGGGGGGGCAATCAGCCCCAGCATTTT
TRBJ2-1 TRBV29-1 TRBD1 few CSGDSSNEQFF TGCAGCGGGGACAGTTCCAATGAGCAGTTCTTC
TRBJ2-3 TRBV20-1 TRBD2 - CSARGLVRARSTDTQYF TGCAGTGCTAGGGGACTAGTCAGAGCCCGAAGCACAGATACGCAGTATTTT
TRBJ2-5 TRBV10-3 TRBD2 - CAISVLAGGRPETQYF TGTGCCATCAGTGTCCTAGCGGGGGGACGTCCCGAGACCCAGTACTTC
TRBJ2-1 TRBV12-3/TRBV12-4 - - CASSLTSGDEQFF TGTGCCAGCAGTTTAACCTCCGGGGATGAGCAGTTCTTC
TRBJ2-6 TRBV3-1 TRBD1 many CASSLWTGTGANVLTF TGTGCCAGCAGCCTATGGACAGGGACTGGGGCCAACGTCCTGACTTTC